The clone carrying this TCR beta chain was picked up a small number of times. A COVID-19 case was met by exposed participants within 2 weeks before study entry. This sample was included in a study of blood T cell repertoires in COVID-19. Clones were sequenced by immunoSEQ multiplex PCR, and TCRdb holds only the in-frame ones, with some missing. Of approximately 300,000 clones detected, more than 85% appear once; the ten largest clones hold 3% to 5%. CDR1 is SGHRS, CDR2 YFSETQ, per germline. The CDR3 length is 15 residues. V dropped 2 bases and J dropped 5 bases, with 16 bases sitting between them. This clonotype originated in a woman aged 25-40 years who had been exposed to COVID-19. Material: PBMCs or T cells enriched from blood (not recorded which). This chain connects TRBV5-1 to TRBJ1-1; D is possibly TRBD1 (6 bases). For the CDR3, the DNA is TGCGCCAGCAGCTTTAATGGGGGGGCGTGGACTGAAGCTTTCTTT. Its protein is CASSFNGGAWTEAFF.